A selection of T cell receptor beta chains follows, all from one sample in a study of OX40 agonist ivuxolimab in advanced cancers. Profiling relied on immunoSEQ multiplex PCR, and the TCRdb table lists in-frame clones only, not all of them. Among 60,000 to 85,000 clones listed, under 95% were seen once. The sample in question was CD4+ or CD8+ T cells sorted from blood, obtained in a trial of the OX40 agonist ivuxolimab. The source is an adult with an advanced solid tumor such as melanoma, head and neck, liver or kidney cancer. CDR3s include the opening cysteine and the closing phenylalanine or tryptophan. The order of the fields is V gene, D gene, clone size, J gene, CDR3 DNA, CDR3 protein. The D gene is left open where the match is weak. A row's size may be missing; if present it is once, few, many or a size class.

TRBV7-9	NA	few	TRBJ1-1	TGTGCCAGCAGCCCGTCCGCAACTACGAACACTGAAGCTTTCTTT	CASSPSATTNTEAFF
TRBV16	NA	NA	TRBJ2-1	TGTGCCAGCAGCCAATCCAGGGACAATGAGCAGTTCTTC	CASSQSRDNEQFF
TRBV4-3	TRBD2	NA	TRBJ2-5	TGCGCCAGCAGCCTGGGGTTGACTAGCGGGGGGGCAGGGGAACAAGAGACCCAGTACTTC	CASSLGLTSGGAGEQETQYF
TRBV27	TRBD1	NA	TRBJ1-1	TGTGCCAGCAGTACACCCGGGACAGGGATCATGAACACTGAAGCTTTCTTT	CASSTPGTGIMNTEAFF
TRBV21-1	NA	NA	TRBJ1-4	TGTGCCAGCAGCAAATGGAGGGGACAGGGATGCGAAAAACTGTTTTTT	CASSKWRGQGCEKLFF
TRBV28	TRBD2	once	TRBJ2-2	TGTGCCAGCAGCCGTTTCCTAGCGGGAGTCGGGGAGCTGTTTTTT	CASSRFLAGVGELFF
TRBV5-1	NA	NA	TRBJ1-4	TGCGCCAGCAGCTTGGGCCAGGTTGTCGAAAAACTGTTTTTT	CASSLGQVVEKLFF
TRBV29-1	NA	NA	TRBJ2-1	TGCAGCGTTAAACAGGGTTACAATGAGCAGTTCTTC	CSVKQGYNEQFF
TRBV6-5	NA	NA	TRBJ1-2	TGTGCCAGCAGTGGCGGGTCTAACTATGGCTACACCTTC	CASSGGSNYGYTF
TRBV19	NA	few	TRBJ1-6	TGTGCCACCGAGGGTAGCTCCTATAATTCACCCCTCCACTTT	CATEGSSYNSPLHF
TRBV4-3	TRBD2	NA	TRBJ2-7	TGCGCCAGCAGCCAAGTACTAGCGGGAACCTACGAGCAGTACTTC	CASSQVLAGTYEQYF
TRBV5-1	NA	NA	TRBJ2-7	TGCGCCAGCAGCCTGGCGACGGGGTCCTACGAGCAGTACTTC	CASSLATGSYEQYF
TRBV19	TRBD1	NA	TRBJ2-1	TGTGCCAGTAGGGGACAGGGACACAATGAGCAGTTCTTC	CASRGQGHNEQFF
TRBV30	NA	NA	TRBJ1-1	TGTGCCTGGAGTGGGGCCCGGGCTTTCTTT	CAWSGARAFF
TRBV4-2	TRBD2	NA	TRBJ2-1	TGTGCCAGCAGCCAAGTTCGGGACGGGGGGAGCTCCTACAATGAGCAGTTCTTC	CASSQVRDGGSSYNEQFF
TRBV5-1	NA	NA	TRBJ2-1	TGCGCCAGCAGCTTGGTGGCCAGCACATACAATGAGCAGTTCTTC	CASSLVASTYNEQFF
TRBV10-1	NA	NA	TRBJ2-1	TGCGCCAGCAGTCGACTGAGCTCCTACAATGAGCAGTTCTTC	CASSRLSSYNEQFF
TRBV28	NA	NA	TRBJ1-3	TGTGCCAGCAGTTTGGGGCGGAGCTCTGGAAACACCATATATTTT	CASSLGRSSGNTIYF
TRBV7-6	TRBD1	NA	TRBJ2-2	TGTGCCAGCAGCTTGGGGGGACAGGGGGCCACCGGGGAGCTGTTTTTT	CASSLGGQGATGELFF
TRBV10-3	NA	NA	TRBJ2-3	TGTGCCACCGTACAGACTAGCACAGATACGCAGTATTTT	CATVQTSTDTQYF
TRBV14	TRBD1	NA	TRBJ2-1	TGTGCCAGCAGCGAAGTCCGGGACAGGGTTCTCCAGTTCTTC	CASSEVRDRVLQFF
TRBV19	TRBD1	NA	TRBJ2-3	TGTGCCAGTAGCCCACAGGGGGCCTCAGATACGCAGTATTTT	CASSPQGASDTQYF
TRBV25-1	NA	NA	TRBJ2-2	TGTGCCAGCAGTGAATATAGAGTTACCGGGGAGCTGTTTTTT	CASSEYRVTGELFF
TRBV6-1	NA	NA	TRBJ2-5	TGTGCCAGCAGTCTCATAAGACAAGAGACCCAGTACTTC	CASSLIRQETQYF
TRBV6-6	NA	NA	TRBJ1-5	TGTGCCAGCAGTTACTTTGCTCAGCCCCAGCATTTT	CASSYFAQPQHF
TRBV7-8	NA	NA	TRBJ2-5	TGTGCCAGCAACGAGAAGACCCAGTACTTC	CASNEKTQYF
TRBV7-9	NA	NA	TRBJ1-5	TGTGCCAGCAGCCGGGAGGGTTCCTCAGAACGGGCCCAGCATTTT	CASSREGSSERAQHF
TRBV7-3	TRBD2	NA	TRBJ2-5	TGTGCCAGCAGCCTGCTAGCGGGGGTTCAGGAGACCCAGTACTTC	CASSLLAGVQETQYF
TRBV23-1	NA	NA	TRBJ1-6	TGCGCCAGCAGTCAATTTAACAGGGACGGCTCACCCCTCCACTTT	CASSQFNRDGSPLHF
TRBV6-5	NA	NA	TRBJ1-4	TGTGCCAGCAAGGTGGGGGACGCAACTAATGAAAAACTGTTTTTT	CASKVGDATNEKLFF
TRBV30	NA	NA	TRBJ1-5	TGTGCCTGGAGTCCGACAGCGAATCAGCCCCAGCATTTT	CAWSPTANQPQHF
TRBV7-2	TRBD1	NA	TRBJ1-4	TGTGCCAGCAGCTCCGATGGACAGGCCAATGGAAAACTGTTTTTT	CASSSDGQANGKLFF
TRBV2	TRBD1	once	TRBJ2-7	TGTGCCAGCAGGGGACAGGTCTACGAGCAGTACTTC	CASRGQVYEQYF
TRBV2	NA	NA	TRBJ2-3	TGTGCCAGCAGGGTGGAGGGGGCACCAGATACGCAGTATTTT	CASRVEGAPDTQYF
TRBV2	NA	NA	TRBJ2-1	TGTGCCAGCAGTCCCAGGGCAACCTACAATGAGCAGTTCTTC	CASSPRATYNEQFF
TRBV6-6	TRBD2	NA	TRBJ2-1	TGTGCCAGCAGGTCGAGCGGGGGAACCTACAATGAGCAGTTCTTC	CASRSSGGTYNEQFF
TRBV6-5	NA	NA	TRBJ1-1	TGTGCCAGCACCAACGACGGGGTTTGGAACACTGAAGCTTTCTTT	CASTNDGVWNTEAFF
TRBV28	TRBD1	few	TRBJ1-2	TGTGCCAGCACCCGACAGGGTGTTTATGGCTACACCTTC	CASTRQGVYGYTF
TRBV27	NA	NA	TRBJ2-7	TGTGCCAGCAGTTCCTCGACTAGTCGGGGCGAGCAGTACTTC	CASSSSTSRGEQYF
TRBV15	NA	NA	TRBJ2-7	TGTGCCACCAGCAGAGAAAGGTACGAGCAGTACTTC	CATSRERYEQYF
TRBV29-1	TRBD2	NA	TRBJ2-1	TGCAGCGGGGCTGGGACTAGGGTCCACAATGAGCAGTTCTTC	CSGAGTRVHNEQFF
TRBV19	NA	NA	TRBJ2-7	TGTGCCAGTGGGGACCCTTGGGAGCAGTACTTC	CASGDPWEQYF
TRBV11-2	NA	NA	TRBJ1-1	TGTGCCAGCAGCTTTGGGGAGAACACTGAAGCTTTCTTT	CASSFGENTEAFF
TRBV29-1	TRBD1	once	TRBJ1-4	TGCAGCGTTGAAGACCCAGGGGGCACTAATGAAAAACTGTTTTTT	CSVEDPGGTNEKLFF
TRBV28	TRBD1	few	TRBJ2-2	TGTGCCAGCAGCTTATTACAGGGGGCAAACGGGGAGCTGTTTTTT	CASSLLQGANGELFF
TRBV4-3	NA	NA	TRBJ1-5	TGCGCCAGCAGCCCCCGACAGACCAATCAGCCCCAGCATTTT	CASSPRQTNQPQHF
TRBV7-2	NA	once	TRBJ2-1	TGTGCCAGCAGATCCTCTTTAGGTGAGCAGTTCTTC	CASRSSLGEQFF
TRBV18	NA	NA	TRBJ2-3	TGTGCCAGCTCACTCGGGGCCGGCACAGATACGCAGTATTTT	CASSLGAGTDTQYF
TRBV19	TRBD1	NA	TRBJ1-2	TGTGCCAGTAGTATGACAGGGTCTGGCTATGGCTACACCTTC	CASSMTGSGYGYTF
TRBV19	NA	NA	TRBJ1-2	TGTGCCAGTAGCGAAACTACAGGGCCATACTATGGCTACACCTTC	CASSETTGPYYGYTF
TRBV5-1	TRBD1	NA	TRBJ1-2	TGCGCCAGCAGCCAGGGACAGTCCTATGGCTACACCTTC	CASSQGQSYGYTF
TRBV9	NA	NA	TRBJ2-1	TGTGCCAGCAGCGCCCAACTTGCCAGCTCCTACAATGAGCAGTTCTTC	CASSAQLASSYNEQFF
TRBV29-1	NA	NA	TRBJ2-3	TGCAGCGTTGAAGAGCCAGGGTTGTCCGATACGCAGTATTTT	CSVEEPGLSDTQYF
TRBV7-9	TRBD1	once	TRBJ2-5	TGTGCCAGCAGTCCCGGGACAGGCCAAGAGACCCAGTACTTC	CASSPGTGQETQYF
TRBV7-6	TRBD2	NA	TRBJ2-5	TGTGCCAGCAGCTTACAGGAATCTGGGGCGGGAGGGCCCCATGAGACCCAGTACTTC	CASSLQESGAGGPHETQYF
TRBV30	TRBD2	NA	TRBJ2-5	TGTGCCTGGAGTACCGGGACTAGCGTACAAGAGACCCAGTACTTC	CAWSTGTSVQETQYF
TRBV27	NA	NA	TRBJ2-3	TGTGCCAGCAGTTTGGAACGAGCGGGGAGGAGGGGGAATACGCAGTATTTT	CASSLERAGRRGNTQYF
TRBV7-2	NA	NA	TRBJ2-3	TGTGCCAGCAGCCCGCACCGGAGCACAGATACGCAGTATTTT	CASSPHRSTDTQYF
TRBV7-9	NA	NA	TRBJ1-4	TGTGCCAGCAGCTCGTGGACAAAAGATGGGGAAAAACTGTTTTTT	CASSSWTKDGEKLFF
TRBV29-1	NA	NA	TRBJ2-5	TGCAGCGCAGATACCGTAAGTTCGGAGACCCAGTACTTC	CSADTVSSETQYF